One sample yielded the 8 T cell receptor beta chains listed below, sequenced in a study of human T cells and chemical hapten exposure. Time point noted: patch test 3, about 24 weeks after DPC sensitization. Treatment specified: therapeutic diphenylcyclopropenone sensitization with weekly scalp DPC. TCRdb reprocessed the RACE reads with MiXCR, giving one entry per CDR3 protein. This sample yields roughly 130,000 distinct CDR3 sequences, of which approximately 11% are seen a single time; about 2.4% belongs to the top ten. The material sequenced was whole blood, taken in connection with sensitization to the hapten diphenylcyclopropenone (DPC). These receptors came from a woman in her 50s with alopecia areata. Some clones in this sample may be carry-over from other donors' samples.

The V call is TRBV6-2 or TRBV6-3, the J call TRBJ1-5; the D is unclear. CDR1 is MNHEY and CDR2 is SVGEGT in the germline V gene. This CDR3 contains 13 residues. V dropped 3 bases and J dropped 12 bases, with 15 bases sitting between them. The CDR3 coding sequence is TGTGCCAGCAGTTATGGAAGGGAAGGCATCCAGCATTTT. Translation gives CASSYGREGIQHF.

This clonotype came up a few times. The rearrangement uses TRBV12-5 and TRBJ2-7; no clear D. The germline V gene encodes CDR1 LGHNT and CDR2 FRNRAP. The CDR3 totals 14 residues. The V and J ends lost 1 base and 3 bases respectively, with 10 bases between them. The CDR3 DNA reads as TGTGCTAGTGGTTTGGCGGGCCAAGACTACGAGCAGTACTTC. Its translation is CASGLAGQDYEQYF.

The CDR3 spells CASSSLNNRLSGNTIYF. CDR3 nucleotides: TGTGCCAGCAGCTCCCTAAACAACAGGCTCTCTGGAAACACCATATATTTT. The rearrangement uses TRBV11-2 and TRBJ1-3; a possible D gene is TRBD1 (5 bases). CDR1 and CDR2 from the germline V gene are SGHAT and FQNNGV. Trimming took 4 bases from V and 0 from J, leaving 16 bases between them. The CDR3 is 17 residues long.

This chain links TRBV10-3 with TRBJ2-7; D is unresolved. V was shortened by 6 bases and J by 3 bases, with 15 bases between the two germline ends. This CDR3 has 14 amino acids. The germline V gene has CDR1 ENHRY and CDR2 SYGVKD. This CDR3 is CAIRPANGFYEQYF. CDR3 DNA sequence: TGTGCCATCAGGCCCGCCAACGGATTCTACGAGCAGTACTTC.

The gene calls are TRBV20-1 and TRBJ1-4, with 8 bases matching TRBD1. The V gene end was trimmed by 1 base and the J gene end by 0 bases; junction bases not matched to a gene: 10. Germline assignment: CDR1 DFQATT and CDR2 SNEGSKA (reference sequence). The CDR3 covers 18 residues. The CDR3 reads CSARAFQGAAATNEKLFF. The CDR3 DNA is TGCAGTGCTAGAGCCTTTCAGGGGGCGGCAGCAACTAATGAAAAACTGTTTTTT.

This sequence joins TRBV7-8 and TRBJ2-3; no clear D gene. CDR1 is SGHVS and CDR2 is FQNEAQ in the germline V gene. The CDR3 consists of 11 residues. The ends were cut back, 1 base at V and 9 bases at J, with 5 bases in the middle. The CDR3 here is CASSLELTQYF. The CDR3 DNA is TGTGCCAGCAGCTTAGAACTAACGCAGTATTTT.

This clonotype appeared a few times. The chain carries TRBV13 and TRBJ2-3, with 10 bases matching TRBD2. Germline loops: CDR1 PRHDT, CDR2 FYEKMQ (reference sequence). J lost 10 bases, V lost 2 bases, and 6 bases had no gene match. The CDR3 loop spans 14 amino acids. The CDR3 here is CASSLRLAGEAQYF. The DNA for the CDR3 is TGTGCCAGCAGCTTACGGCTAGCGGGAGAGGCGCAGTATTTT.

The rearrangement joins TRBV5-1 to TRBJ1-1, with D possibly matching TRBD1 (5 bases). This CDR3 is built from 16 residues. Germline V gene data show CDR1 as SGHRS and CDR2 as YFSETQ. The V gene lost 1 base and the J gene lost 4 bases, with 17 bases spanning the gap. The CDR3 is CASSLSWGGSGTEAFF. DNA of the CDR3: TGCGCCAGCAGCTTGTCGTGGGGCGGTAGTGGCACTGAAGCTTTCTTT.